The 16 T cell receptor beta chains given below trace back to one sample, sequenced in a study of T cells in Graves' hyperthyroidism and ophthalmopathy. There were TCR beta CDR3 regions amplified from RNA transcripts. TCR CDR3 underwent first-round RT-PCR with the HTBI primer set. MiXCR was run by TCRdb on the multiplex PCR reads, yielding one entry per CDR3 protein. This sample has 330,000 or so distinct CDR3 sequences, with approximately 18% found just once. Sequencing was carried out using blood. These receptors were collected from a woman aged 40 to 50 with Graves' ophthalmopathy.

The V call is TRBV6-2 or TRBV6-3, the J call TRBJ1-2, with unresolved D. V was cut by 2 bases and J by 4 bases, with 8 bases left in between. The CDR3 covers 13 residues. Germline V lookup: CDR1 MNHEY, CDR2 SVGEGT. Written as DNA, the CDR3 is TGTGCCAGCAGTTACACGGGGTCCTATGGCTACACCTTC. It is translated as CASSYTGSYGYTF.

This clonotype was counted at least ten times. The chain is built from TRBV7-9 and TRBJ2-5; 10 positions match TRBD2. The germline V gene has CDR1 SEHNR and CDR2 FQNEAQ (reference sequence). V lost 3 bases and J lost 2; bases outside the gene matches: 0. The CDR3 loop spans 14 amino acids. CDR3 in DNA: TGTGCCAGCAGCTTTAGCGGGAGGCAAGAGACCCAGTACTTC. Protein product: CASSFSGRQETQYF.

The sample holds many counts of this clonotype. The chain uses TRBV6-2 or TRBV6-3 and TRBJ2-7; D is possibly TRBD1 or TRBD2 (5 bases each). The CDR3 spans 15 residues. The germline V and J ends were trimmed by 1 base and 4 bases, with 14 bases remaining between them. In germline, CDR1 is MNHEY, CDR2 SVGEGT. The CDR3 here is CASSYFGGEGYEQYF. For the CDR3, the DNA is TGTGCCAGCAGTTACTTTGGGGGAGAAGGGTACGAGCAGTACTTC.

This chain links TRBV6-1 with TRBJ2-7, with D possibly TRBD1 on 6 matching bases. CDR1 is MNHNS, CDR2 SASEGT, per germline. The CDR3 consists of 14 residues. The V gene lost 1 base and the J gene lost 4 bases, with 11 bases spanning the gap. The CDR3 nucleotides are TGTGCCAGCAGTGAAGGGGGGCATGTTTACGAGCAGTACTTC. Protein sequence: CASSEGGHVYEQYF.

This clonotype was counted many times. V gene TRBV6-2 or TRBV6-3 combines with J gene TRBJ1-5, with 9 bases lining up with TRBD1. This CDR3 has 15 residues. Per germline, CDR1 MNHEY and CDR2 SVGEGT. V trimming: 5 bases; J trimming: 4 bases; junction bases outside the gene matches: 6. In DNA, the CDR3 is TGTGCCAGCAGTCGTCCTGGACAGGGGAATCAGCCCCAGCATTTT. This codes for CASSRPGQGNQPQHF.

This clonotype was counted a few times. A much larger clone lies one base from this, so it may be a read error. The V call is TRBV11-2, the J call TRBJ2-1; D possibly matches TRBD1 or TRBD2 (5 bases each). The CDR3 length is 16 residues. V dropped 1 base and J dropped 7 bases, with 17 bases sitting between them. From germline, CDR1 is SGHAT and CDR2 FQNNGV. Written as DNA, the CDR3 is TGTGCCAGCAGCTTAGGGGGCTGGGAGTACGTAAATGAGCAGTTCTTC. Its translation: CASSLGGWEYVNEQFF.

This clonotype was seen at least ten times. The gene calls are TRBV11-1 and TRBJ2-2, with no clear D. CDR3 length: 15 residues. With 7 bases removed from V and 5 bases from J, the gap between germline ends came to 17 bases. CDR1 and CDR2 (germline): SGHAT, FQDESV (reference sequence). The CDR3 region has the DNA TGTGCCAGCACCGATAAGGGCCAAGGAACCGGGGAGCTGTTTTTT. It yields the protein CASTDKGQGTGELFF.

For the CDR3, the DNA is TGCGCCAGCAGCCCCACGACAGGGTCGGGCTACGAGCAGTACTTC. It translates to CASSPTTGSGYEQYF. V gene TRBV4-3 combines with J gene TRBJ2-7; 7 bases map to TRBD1. J gave up 3 bases and V 4 bases, and 9 bases lay outside the gene matches. CDR3 length: 15 amino acids. Germline CDR1 is LGHNA and CDR2 is YSLEER.

This rearrangement joins TRBV4-1 to TRBJ2-7; the D is unclear. The CDR3 has 16 residues. Trimming cost V 1 base and J 5 bases, with 18 bases left between them. CDR1 and CDR2 (germline): MGHRA, YSYEKL. CDR3 region: CASSQVNLVVFDEQYF. CDR3 nucleotides: TGCGCCAGCAGCCAAGTCAACTTAGTGGTGTTCGACGAGCAGTACTTC.

As to this clonotype: At one of its ends the junction is not consistent with the germline gene, which may arise from a read error. This rearrangement joins TRBV24-1 to TRBJ1-5; D uncertain. The germline gives CDR1 KGHDR, CDR2 SFDVKD. This CDR3 has 13 residues. The CDR3 loop reads CATSEHSNQPQPF. The CDR3 DNA is TGTGCCACCAGTGAGCATAGCAATCAGCCCCAGCCTTTT.

This clonotype has at least ten counts. The chain uses TRBV7-2 and TRBJ2-7, with no clear D. V gave up 5 bases and J gave up 3 bases, with 11 bases separating them. This CDR3 comprises 13 residues. Germline V lookup: CDR1 SGHTA, CDR2 FQGNSA. This CDR3 reads CASSRTVGYEQYF. In DNA, the CDR3 is TGTGCCAGCAGCCGGACGGTCGGCTACGAGCAGTACTTC.

Of note for this clonotype: At one boundary the junction diverges from the germline segment, which might be a read error. J is TRBJ1-6 and V is TRBV24-1, with 8 nucleotides matching TRBD1. CDR1 and CDR2 from the germline V gene are KGHDR and SFDVKD. The CDR3 sequence is 14 residues long. The CDR3 is CATSVTGEGETQYF. CDR3 bases: TGTGCCACCAGTGTGACAGGGGAGGGAGAGACCCAGTACTTT.

Of note for this clonotype: The junction shows a germline mismatch at one end, possibly a read error. The chain is built from TRBV27 and TRBJ2-7; TRBD2 is a possible D gene (5 bases). The CDR3 covers 15 residues. Germline assignment: CDR1 MNHEY and CDR2 SMNVEV (reference sequence). CDR3 nucleotide sequence: TGTGCCAGCAGTCCCGGATGGACGGGGAACTACGAGCAGCACTTC. Amino acid sequence: CASSPGWTGNYEQHF.

This clonotype was recorded many times. The rearrangement joins TRBV19 to TRBJ2-2; D not certain. The ends were cut back, 1 base at V and 6 bases at J, with 6 bases in the middle. This CDR3 comprises 13 residues. Germline V gives CDR1 LNHDA, CDR2 SQIVND (reference sequence). CDR3 DNA sequence: TGTGCCAGTAGTATAGGGGGTTCCGGGGAGCTGTTTTTT. This gives the protein CASSIGGSGELFF.

This clonotype was detected ten times or more. The V gene is TRBV10-3, the J gene TRBJ2-7; TRBD1 matches 8 bases. CDR3 size: 13 residues. The V and J ends lost 5 bases and 7 bases, in that order; junction bases with no gene match: 7. From germline, CDR1 is ENHRY and CDR2 SYGVKD. As DNA, the CDR3 is TGTGCCATCAGTCGGACAGGGACTGGGGAGCAGTACTTC. It codes for CAISRTGTGEQYF.

This clonotype was counted at least ten times. This rearrangement joins TRBV20-1 to TRBJ1-2; no clear D. There are 11 residues in the CDR3. The V end was cut by 6 bases, the J end by 6 bases, with 11 bases between. From germline, CDR1 is DFQATT and CDR2 SNEGSKA (reference sequence). The CDR3 DNA follows: TGCAGTGCACCCAGGTCAAATGGCTACACCTTC. Protein sequence: CSAPRSNGYTF.